The 30 T cell receptor beta chains given below trace back to one sample, sequenced in a study of blood T cell repertoires in COVID-19. The data were produced by immunoSEQ multiplex PCR, yet TCRdb's version contains in-frame clones alone and is incomplete. The table shows approximately 140,000 clones, with about 89% occurring only once. Specimen: peripheral blood. The receptor set was obtained from a man aged 50-60 years with active or convalescent COVID-19.

The table lists this clone with a count of one. This chain connects TRBV6-2 or TRBV6-3 to TRBJ2-7, with 7 bases lining up with TRBD1. CDR1 and CDR2 from the germline V gene are MNHEY and SVGEGT. The CDR3 is 16 amino acids. J gave up 3 bases and V 5 bases, and 13 bases lay outside the gene matches. This CDR3 reads CASSPFGTGQRYEQYF. The CDR3 DNA is TGTGCCAGCAGTCCGTTTGGAACGGGACAGCGCTACGAGCAGTACTTC.

This chain connects TRBV29-1 to TRBJ2-1; 9 positions agree with TRBD2. From germline, CDR1 is SQVTM and CDR2 ANQGSEA. The CDR3 consists of 13 residues. V lost 6 bases to trimming and J lost 4 bases; unmatched junction nucleotides: 4. This chain's CDR3 is CSVRLAVYNEQFF. CDR3 nucleotide sequence: TGCAGCGTCAGACTAGCGGTATACAATGAGCAGTTCTTC.

The V and J genes are TRBV4-3 and TRBJ2-5; D is possibly TRBD1 (5 bases). The germline V gene encodes CDR1 LGHNA and CDR2 YSLEER. The V end was cut by 3 bases, the J end by 5 bases, with 16 bases between. CDR3 size: 15 residues. CDR3 sequence reads: CASSQVHRTWETQYF. The CDR3 nucleotides are TGCGCCAGCAGCCAGGTTCACAGGACGTGGGAGACCCAGTACTTC.

The table lists this clone with a count of one. The chain uses TRBV18 and TRBJ1-1; D uncertain. V lost 3 bases and J 0 bases, leaving 20 bases between the germline ends. This CDR3 is built from 18 residues. In germline, CDR1 is KGHSH, CDR2 LQKENI. The chain's CDR3 is CASSPRENPASMNTEAFF. CDR3 coding DNA: TGTGCCAGCTCACCCCGGGAGAATCCAGCGAGTATGAACACTGAAGCTTTCTTT.

This sequence joins TRBV5-8 and TRBJ2-1; unclear D gene. The germline V gene encodes CDR1 SGHTS and CDR2 YDEGEE. V gave up 3 bases and J gave up 0 bases, with 10 bases separating them. This CDR3 region has 15 residues. The CDR3: CASSSDTSSYNEQFF. CDR3 coding DNA: TGTGCCAGCAGCTCCGACACGAGCTCCTACAATGAGCAGTTCTTC.

J is TRBJ2-3 and V is TRBV30, with a possible D match to TRBD1 (6 bases). This CDR3 is 16 amino acids long. V was cut by 3 bases and J by 0 bases, with 16 bases left in between. Germline V lookup: CDR1 GTSNPN, CDR2 SVGIG (reference sequence). The CDR3 protein is CAWSALQGASTDTQYF. CDR3 bases: TGTGCCTGGAGCGCCCTACAGGGCGCTAGCACAGATACGCAGTATTTT.

This clone was picked up a small number of times. V is TRBV4-1 and J is TRBJ1-2; 8 nucleotides agree with TRBD1. The length of the CDR3 is 15 residues. CDR1 is MGHRA, CDR2 YSYEKL, per germline. Trimming removed 5 bases from V and 4 bases from J; junction bases left unmatched: 9. The CDR3 spells CASSVRAGGAYGYTF. CDR3 DNA sequence: TGCGCCAGCAGCGTAAGGGCAGGGGGCGCCTATGGCTACACCTTC.

The rearrangement joins TRBV30 to TRBJ1-4; 7 nucleotides match TRBD1. Germline V CDR1 and CDR2: GTSNPN, SVGIG (reference sequence). The CDR3 has 14 residues. V lost 5 bases, J lost 4 bases, and 7 bases stayed unmatched. The chain's CDR3 is CAWGQGVNNEKLFF. The CDR3 nucleotides are TGTGCCTGGGGGCAGGGGGTGAATAATGAAAAACTGTTTTTT. Based on the CDR3 plus reference TRBV30 and TRBJ1-4, the full variable domain is SQTIHQWPATLVQPVGSPLSLECTVEGTSNPNLYWYRQAAGRGLQLLFYSVGIGQISSEVPQNLSASRPQDRQFILSSKKLLLSDSGFYLCAWGQGVNNEKLFFGSGTQLSVL.

This clone occurred once. The rearrangement links TRBV6-2 or TRBV6-3 to TRBJ1-6; D possibly corresponds to TRBD1 (5 bases). The CDR3 consists of 16 residues. The germline CDR1 and CDR2 sequences are MNHEY and SVGEGT. V lost 6 bases, J lost 6 bases, and 18 bases lay in between. The CDR3 DNA reads as TGTGCCAGCAGCGGGGAGGGGAGGGCGGTTAATTCACCCCTCCACTTT. It codes for CASSGEGRAVNSPLHF.

The gene calls are TRBV24-1 and TRBJ1-2; tentative D call: TRBD1 (5 bases). CDR1 and CDR2 from the germline V gene are KGHDR and SFDVKD. The CDR3 totals 14 residues. The germline V and J ends were trimmed by 7 bases and 1 base, with 12 bases remaining between them. The chain's CDR3 is CATSAPGNNYGYTF. The CDR3 DNA sequence: TGTGCCACCAGCGCCCCAGGGAATAACTATGGCTACACCTTC.

V and J are TRBV6-5 and TRBJ1-5, with 7 bases matching TRBD1. The CDR3 totals 14 residues. The germline V gene has CDR1 MNHEY and CDR2 SVGAGI. V lost 2 bases, J lost 5 bases, and 3 bases stayed unmatched. CDR3 region: CASSYRTGDQPQHF. The CDR3 nucleotides are TGTGCCAGCAGTTACCGGACAGGAGATCAGCCCCAGCATTTT.

This sequence joins TRBV20-1 and TRBJ1-6; 8 bases agree with TRBD1. The CDR3 extends over 14 amino acids. CDR1 DFQATT and CDR2 SNEGSKA come from the germline V gene (reference sequence). Unmatched junction bases numbered 8, after V lost 4 bases and J lost 9 bases. The CDR3 spells CSANDRGSRSPLHF. The CDR3 DNA follows: TGCAGTGCTAATGACAGGGGTTCGCGTTCACCCCTCCACTTT.

This chain links TRBV2 with TRBJ2-2; D is ambiguous. V was shortened by 4 bases and J by 1 base, with 13 bases between the two germline ends. CDR1 is SNHLY and CDR2 is FYNNEI in the germline V gene. The CDR3 covers 16 residues. CDR3 residues: CASSGQSIENTGELFF. The CDR3 DNA follows: TGTGCCAGCAGTGGGCAGTCCATCGAGAACACCGGGGAGCTGTTTTTT.

V is TRBV5-6 and J is TRBJ1-2, with 9 bases that match TRBD1. This CDR3 comprises 15 residues. The J segment lost 1 base and the V segment lost 4 bases, leaving 5 bases of the junction unmatched. Germline CDR1 is SGHDT and CDR2 is YYEEEE. CDR3 region: CASSGTGIYNYGYTF. The DNA of the CDR3 is TGTGCCAGCAGCGGGACAGGGATTTATAACTATGGCTACACCTTC.

The gene calls are TRBV6-5 and TRBJ2-3; TRBD2 matches at 9 bases. V was pared by 2 bases and J by 6 bases, with 9 bases of the junction left unmatched. The CDR3 loop spans 16 amino acids. Germline CDR1 reads MNHEY; CDR2 reads SVGAGI. As DNA, the CDR3 is TGTGCCAGCAGTTACCGGGCTAGCGGGACCCCCGATACGCAGTATTTT. Protein: CASSYRASGTPDTQYF.

V and J are TRBV5-1 and TRBJ2-5, with 7 bases that match TRBD2. This CDR3 spans 14 amino acids. V trimming: 4 bases; J trimming: 5 bases; junction bases outside the gene matches: 8. Germline values: CDR1 SGHRS, CDR2 YFSETQ. CDR3 in DNA: TGCGCCAGCAGCGGCGGGGGAGGTTGGGAGACCCAGTACTTC. It is translated as CASSGGGGWETQYF.

The chain joins TRBV11-2 to TRBJ2-7; tentative D call: TRBD1 (6 bases). V lost 3 bases, J lost 5 bases, and 17 bases lay in between. The CDR3 extends over 15 amino acids. CDR1 and CDR2 from the germline V gene are SGHAT and FQNNGV. CDR3 residues: CASSFAPGVNDEQYF. The CDR3 DNA is TGTGCCAGCAGCTTCGCCCCAGGGGTGAATGACGAGCAGTACTTC.

This clone was observed a single time. The chain combines TRBV2 with TRBJ1-3, with D hard to call. Trimming stripped 3 bases from V and 8 bases from J, with 17 bases between. The CDR3 is 15 residues long. The germline gives CDR1 SNHLY, CDR2 FYNNEI. CDR3: CASSDYGVLMDTIYF. The CDR3 DNA follows: TGTGCCAGCAGTGACTACGGGGTGCTCATGGACACCATATATTTT.

The genes are TRBV11-1 and TRBJ2-7; no clear D gene. Trimming took 0 bases from V and 7 from J, leaving 13 bases between them. The CDR3 length is 14 residues. Germline V lookup: CDR1 SGHAT, CDR2 FQDESV (reference sequence). CDR3 in DNA: TGTGCCAGCAGCTTAGCGGTCCGGGTCGGAGAGCAGTACTTC. Protein: CASSLAVRVGEQYF.

The chain uses TRBV27 and TRBJ2-1; 7 positions agree with TRBD2. From germline, CDR1 is MNHEY and CDR2 SMNVEV (reference sequence). The CDR3 runs 14 residues. Unmatched junction bases numbered 11, after V lost 5 bases and J lost 10 bases. The CDR3 sequence: CASSLSGTRREQFF. The CDR3 nucleotides read TGTGCCAGCAGTCTAAGCGGGACCCGTCGAGAGCAGTTCTTC.

The chain links TRBV28 to TRBJ1-2; TRBD1 matches 7 bases. CDR1 is MDHEN and CDR2 is SYDVKM in the germline V gene. V lost 8 bases and J lost 5; bases outside the gene matches: 8. The CDR3 has 13 amino acids. The CDR3: CASGTGAVYGYTF. CDR3 DNA: TGTGCCAGCGGAACAGGGGCCGTGTATGGCTACACCTTC.

The chain has TRBV29-1 and TRBJ1-3, with 7 bases identical to TRBD1. In germline, CDR1 is SQVTM, CDR2 ANQGSEA. V was clipped by 4 bases and J by 3 bases; unmatched bases: 6. The CDR3 has 14 residues. CDR3 residues: CSVGDSERGNTIYF. Written as DNA, the CDR3 is TGCAGCGTTGGGGACAGCGAGCGTGGAAACACCATATATTTT.

The chain has TRBV5-1 and TRBJ1-3; D gene unclear. Germline loops: CDR1 SGHRS, CDR2 YFSETQ. The CDR3 totals 12 residues. The V end was cut by 0 bases, the J end by 5 bases, with 3 bases between. The CDR3 loop reads CASSLDRNTIYF. DNA for the CDR3: TGCGCCAGCAGCTTGGACAGAAACACCATATATTTT.

This sequence joins TRBV2 and TRBJ1-4; TRBD1 matches at 8 bases. In germline, CDR1 is SNHLY, CDR2 FYNNEI. The CDR3 consists of 13 residues. After removal of 3 bases from V and 10 bases from J, the junction contained 4 bases not matched to a gene. Written as DNA, the CDR3 is TGTGCCAGCAGTGAGGGACAGGTCGCAAAACTGTTTTTT. This codes for CASSEGQVAKLFF.

The chain links TRBV6-4 to TRBJ2-7; no clear D. The germline V and J ends were trimmed by 0 bases and 3 bases, with 6 bases remaining between them. CDR3 length: 13 amino acids. The germline V gene has CDR1 MRHNA and CDR2 SNTAGT. The CDR3 sequence: CASSDSSNYEQYF. The DNA for the CDR3 is TGTGCCAGCAGTGACTCGAGCAACTACGAGCAGTACTTC.

In its sample, this clone was seen once. The rearrangement uses TRBV9 and TRBJ2-1; 9 nucleotides agree with TRBD2. The V segment lost 3 bases and the J segment 6 bases; nucleotides outside the gene matches: 13. The CDR3 is made up of 17 amino acids. The germline V gene encodes CDR1 SGDLS and CDR2 YYNGEE. The CDR3 reads CASSGLDGGRAFNEQFF. In DNA form, the CDR3 reads TGTGCCAGCAGCGGATTGGATGGCGGGAGGGCCTTCAATGAGCAGTTCTTC.

V and J are TRBV7-8 and TRBJ1-4, with 10 nucleotides matching TRBD1. Germline V gene lookup returns CDR1 SGHVS and CDR2 FQNEAQ. The CDR3 has 18 amino acids. Germline trimming cut 3 bases from V and 4 bases from J; bases unmatched to any gene: 11. CDR3 bases: TGTGCCAGCAGCTTCCGTCAACGTGGGACAGGGGTTAATGAAAAACTGTTTTTT. This sequence encodes CASSFRQRGTGVNEKLFF.

This clone was observed a single time. The genes are TRBV3-1 (or the pseudogene TRBV3-2) and TRBJ2-4, with TRBD2 as a possible D gene (5 bases). Germline lookup yields CDR1 LGHDT and CDR2 YNNKEL (reference sequence). The V gene lost 0 bases and the J gene lost 0 bases, with 18 bases spanning the gap. This CDR3 comprises 19 residues. CDR3 residues: CASSQDWTSLPEAKNIQYF. In nucleotides, the CDR3 is TGTGCCAGCAGCCAAGATTGGACTTCTCTCCCAGAAGCCAAAAACATTCAGTACTTC.

In its sample, this clone was seen once. CDR3 sequence: CASSRGDTQYF. The CDR3 DNA reads as TGTGCCAGCTCTCGGGGAGATACGCAGTATTTT. The V and J genes are TRBV10-3 and TRBJ2-3, with a possible D match to TRBD2 (5 bases). The CDR3 extends over 11 amino acids. V lost 10 bases and J 5 bases, leaving 10 bases between the germline ends. CDR1 is ENHRY, CDR2 SYGVKD, per germline.

This chain connects TRBV18 to TRBJ2-7; tentative D call: TRBD1 (5 bases). Germline CDR1 reads KGHSH; CDR2 reads LQKENI. There are 15 residues in the CDR3. Trimming took off 6 bases at V and 6 bases at J, with 21 bases between the two ends. The CDR3 DNA reads as TGTGCCAGCTCGCCCGGACAATCCTACCGTGCCGAGCAGTACTTC. Protein product: CASSPGQSYRAEQYF.